Included here is one T cell receptor (beta chain) sequence, with context. This clone was seen ten or more times. The target of this receptor is not known. No much larger clonotype is one base removed from it; base qualities were not supplied. TCRbeta CDR3 regions were amplified from genomic DNA using the immunoSEQ Assay, a bias-controlled multiplex PCR. The authors' analysis ran thus. The number of nucleated cells in each sample was estimated from the amplification of reference gene primers within the assay. To quantify the absolute abundance of each unique TCRbeta CDR3 rearrangement, sequence reads were collapsed and filtered. For each sample, productive Simpson clonality was calculated as the square root of Simpson's diversity index across productive rearrangements. TCRdb provides this immuneACCESS table in a form limited to in-frame rearrangements. Some clones are lacking; in checked studies, under half of them reflect an unresolved V gene, and why the rest are absent is not known. V and J calls and clone size are copied from that table; D and trimming were computed from the DNA. This sample has fewer than 350,000 clones in its table, and 85% of those were observed once. Jointly, the top ten make up 2.5% of the sample.

CDR3 length: 17 amino acids, cysteine to phenylalanine. The CDR3 DNA has 51 bases and is translated from base 1. The germline V gene specifies LGHNA as CDR1 and YSLEER as CDR2. The junction shows trimming of 1 base on V and 9 bases on J, plus 19 bases between the germline ends. The source of the sample is a study of blood T cell repertoires in COVID-19 (dated by TCRdb to 2018 to 2021). Study-level background: The collaborator samples originated in the United States, Italy and Spain and spanned the acute and convalescent phases of COVID-19. The prospective study material was composed of cDNA or gDNA derived from T cells, B-cell-depleted T cells, or PBMCs. The dataset comprised deeply sampled blood TCRbeta repertoires from subjects exposed to, actively infected with, or recovered from COVID-19. A freely available public database, intended as a resource for researchers studying the immune response to SARS-CoV-2, is where the repertoires were released. The samples were drawn from the first 160 participants of the ongoing ImmuneRACE study and from over a thousand subjects provided by 6 global collaborators. HLA class I and class II types, where available, came from metadata supplied by the sample provider rather than from assay-based typing. A de-identified subject ID, COVID-19 status, age in years and sex were almost always included in the sample metadata.

In the prospective study, participants were about 18 to 100 years old, resided in about two dozen geographic areas of the United States, and were enrolled through a virtual design. In the prospective study, participants were assigned to cohorts based on the clinical history participants reported in a screening survey and a study questionnaire. Recovered participants in ImmuneRACE Cohort 3 were defined as having two consecutive negative NP/OP PCR tests, clearance from a healthcare professional, or resolution of symptoms. In the prospective study, whole blood, serum and a nasopharyngeal or oropharyngeal swab were collected from each participant by mobile phlebotomists. Prospective study participants could optionally give additional blood draws and questionnaires over a roughly 2-month period. Prospective study blood samples were shipped either frozen or at room temperature before DNA extraction.

The paper as a whole reports these results and caveats: How much clinical and demographic metadata was included differed by source and by participant, and the metadata was provided uncurated.

Sequencing input: PBMCs or T cells enriched from blood (not recorded which). The chain links TRBV4-3 with TRBJ1-6; TRBD1 might be the D gene, on 5 matching bases. The clonotype comes from a woman aged 50 to 60 who had recovered from COVID-19. Read as DNA, the sequence is TGCGCCAGCAGCCAAGGGGGGGGTCAGCGAGGGTTTTCACCCCTCCACTTT. This codes for CASSQGGGQRGFSPLHF.